This is a list of T cell receptor beta chains from one sample in a study of blood T cell repertoires in COVID-19. The data were produced by immunoSEQ multiplex PCR, yet TCRdb's version contains in-frame clones alone and is incomplete. The data show some 220,000 clones, 70% to 90% seen once. The sequencing sample was made of peripheral blood. These receptors were taken from a man aged 50 to 59 with COVID-19, enrolled during active disease. CDR3s include the opening cysteine and the closing phenylalanine or tryptophan. D genes are given only for firm matches. Size is stated for part of the rows, as once, few or many counts, or as a class when the clone is expanded.

j_call clone_size d_call v_call cdr3_aa cdr3_nt
TRBJ2-5 NA NA TRBV13 CASSLGRRVETQYF TGTGCCAGCAGCTTAGGCCGCAGGGTAGAGACCCAGTACTTC
TRBJ1-1 NA TRBD1 TRBV5-1 CASSLTGGQGASAFF TGCGCCAGCAGCTTAACTGGAGGACAGGGGGCGTCTGCTTTCTTT
TRBJ2-5 NA TRBD2 TRBV9 CASSGTSGKIGTQYF TGTGCCAGCAGCGGGACTAGCGGAAAGATTGGGACCCAGTACTTC
TRBJ2-1 NA TRBD1 TRBV2 CASPTGGITYNEQFF TGTGCCAGCCCGACAGGGGGAATTACCTACAATGAGCAGTTCTTC
TRBJ2-1 once NA TRBV25-1 CASGLYNEQFF TGTGCCAGCGGCCTCTACAATGAGCAGTTCTTC
TRBJ2-1 few NA TRBV7-2 CASSLNGEQFF TGTGCCAGCAGCTTGAATGGCGAGCAGTTCTTC
TRBJ1-4 once NA TRBV7-9 CASSLYLGLAEKLFF TGTGCCAGCAGCTTATACTTGGGGCTGGCTGAGAAACTGTTTTTT
TRBJ1-5 NA NA TRBV3-1/TRBV3-2 CASSPGAGLISNQPQHF TGTGCCAGCAGCCCCGGTGCGGGGCTGATTAGCAATCAGCCCCAGCATTTT
TRBJ2-7 NA TRBD2 TRBV4-1 CASSQTSGGAYEQYF TGCGCCAGCAGCCAAACTAGCGGGGGGGCCTACGAGCAGTACTTC
TRBJ1-2 NA NA TRBV20-1 CSASSGGNYGYTF TGCAGTGCTAGTAGCGGAGGGAACTATGGCTACACCTTC
TRBJ2-5 NA TRBD2 TRBV6-5 CASRTGGTRKETQYF TGTGCCAGCAGGACGGGGGGGACCCGAAAAGAGACCCAGTACTTC
TRBJ2-5 NA NA TRBV11-2 CASSLDYTVLETQYF TGTGCCAGCAGCTTGGACTACACCGTTCTGGAGACCCAGTACTTC
TRBJ2-2 once TRBD2 TRBV4-1 CASSQTGGASGELFF TGCGCCAGCAGCCAAACCGGGGGGGCCTCCGGGGAGCTGTTTTTT
TRBJ1-1 NA TRBD1 TRBV7-6 CASSSMTGAVNTEAFF TGTGCCAGCAGCTCCATGACAGGGGCCGTGAACACTGAAGCTTTCTTT
TRBJ2-1 NA TRBD2 TRBV7-9 CASSRPTSGLGEQFF TGTGCCAGCAGCCGCCCGACTAGCGGCTTGGGTGAGCAGTTCTTC
TRBJ1-1 few TRBD1 TRBV29-1 CSIWTGPTEAFF TGCAGCATTTGGACAGGACCGACTGAAGCTTTCTTT
TRBJ2-3 NA TRBD1 TRBV30 CAWTKGTGGPDTQYF TGTGCCTGGACAAAAGGGACAGGGGGACCAGATACGCAGTATTTT
TRBJ2-5 NA NA TRBV15 CATSDHRGSQETQYF TGTGCCACCAGCGACCACCGCGGTTCCCAAGAGACCCAGTACTTC
TRBJ2-4 NA TRBD1 TRBV2 CASSETGGRNIQYF TGTGCCAGCAGTGAAACAGGGGGCAGGAACATTCAGTACTTC
TRBJ2-3 NA NA TRBV19 CASSMGPPDTQYF TGTGCCAGTAGTATGGGGCCCCCAGATACGCAGTATTTT
TRBJ2-3 NA NA TRBV7-9 CASRLAAGPTQYF TGTGCCAGCAGGTTGGCCGCAGGGCCTACGCAGTATTTT
TRBJ1-4 NA NA TRBV19 CASSMDSLNEKLFF TGTGCCAGTAGTATGGACAGCCTTAATGAAAAACTGTTTTTT
TRBJ2-3 NA TRBD2 TRBV10-3 CAISVASGEREGTDTQYF TGTGCCATCAGTGTCGCTAGCGGGGAACGAGAGGGCACAGATACGCAGTATTTT
TRBJ1-3 NA TRBD1 TRBV7-8 CASSFTGAGNTIYF TGTGCCAGCAGCTTCACAGGGGCTGGAAACACCATATATTTT
TRBJ1-5 NA NA TRBV3-1/TRBV3-2 CASSHSEFGDQPQHF TGTGCCAGCAGCCATTCCGAATTCGGGGATCAGCCCCAGCATTTT
TRBJ1-1 NA TRBD1 TRBV4-2 CASSRAGGGLNTEAFF TGTGCCAGCAGCCGCGCAGGGGGCGGGTTGAACACTGAAGCTTTCTTT
TRBJ1-4 once TRBD1 TRBV29-1 CSAGGTNEKLFF TGCAGCGCAGGGGGTACTAATGAAAAACTGTTTTTT
TRBJ1-2 many NA TRBV12-3/TRBV12-4 CASSFLTALGYTF TGTGCCAGCAGTTTTTTAACAGCCTTAGGCTACACCTTC
TRBJ1-5 NA TRBD1 TRBV27 CASSLGTGSNQPQHF TGTGCCAGCAGTTTAGGGACAGGTAGCAATCAGCCCCAGCATTTT
TRBJ2-7 few NA TRBV5-1 CASSSGSVRSLEQYF TGCGCCAGCAGCTCGGGATCCGTCAGATCCCTCGAGCAGTACTTC
TRBJ1-4 NA NA TRBV19 CASRPGQNNEKLFF TGTGCCAGTAGACCGGGACAAAATAATGAAAAACTGTTTTTT
TRBJ2-7 NA NA TRBV2 CASRNLLASLDEQYF TGTGCCAGCAGGAATCTCTTGGCTAGTCTCGACGAGCAGTACTTC
TRBJ1-5 NA NA TRBV6-2/TRBV6-3 CASSLVAGPNQPQHF TGTGCCAGCAGTTTAGTTGCAGGGCCCAATCAGCCCCAGCATTTT
TRBJ1-6 NA TRBD1 TRBV5-8 CASSKGDRVNSPLHF TGTGCCAGCAGTAAGGGGGACAGGGTAAATTCACCCCTCCACTTT
TRBJ1-6 NA TRBD1 TRBV2 CASFTGTVLNSPLHF TGTGCCAGCTTTACCGGGACAGTCCTGAATTCACCCCTCCACTTT
TRBJ1-6 NA NA TRBV6-5 CASTLLDSPIQPLHF TGTGCCAGCACCCTACTGGACAGCCCCATTCAACCCCTCCACTTT
TRBJ2-3 NA NA TRBV10-1 CASSESKRRTDTQYF TGCGCCAGCAGTGAGTCAAAGCGCCGCACAGATACGCAGTATTTT
TRBJ1-5 NA TRBD1 TRBV28 CASSTMGQRHQPQHF TGTGCCAGCAGTACGATGGGACAGAGACATCAGCCCCAGCATTTT
TRBJ1-6 NA TRBD1 TRBV5-8 CASSLGQVYSPLHF TGTGCCAGCAGCCTGGGACAGGTCTATTCACCCCTCCACTTT
TRBJ2-4 NA NA TRBV19 CASQLEFAKNIQYF TGTGCCAGCCAACTAGAATTTGCCAAAAACATTCAGTACTTC
TRBJ2-7 NA TRBD1 TRBV7-9 CASSLTGVDEQYF TGTGCCAGCAGTTTAACAGGGGTCGACGAGCAGTACTTC
TRBJ1-2 NA TRBD1 TRBV6-2/TRBV6-3 CASSGRDRASSYGYTF TGTGCCAGCAGTGGTCGGGACAGGGCCTCCTCCTATGGCTACACCTTC
TRBJ1-5 NA NA TRBV20-1 CSASGPTTTQHF TGCAGTGCTAGTGGTCCTACCACTACCCAGCATTTT